This TCR beta chain was found in a study of monozygotic twins with cystic fibrosis. Overall study: With roughly 16 PCR cycles, barcoded libraries came from about 3.2 micrograms of fragmented DNA.

Findings and limits, study-wide: Co-twins had the most similar V usage for 13 of 16 pairs, J for 8.

This CDR3 region has 17 residues. The germline V gene has CDR1 MGHRA and CDR2 YSYEKL. The V segment lost 3 bases and the J segment 5 bases; nucleotides outside the gene matches: 16. As regards this clone: Its specificity is unknown.

The protocol was immunoSEQ multiplex PCR, while the TCRdb copy is restricted to in-frame clones and leaves out a portion. This table has roughly 13,000 clones, about 93% appearing once. This TCR was sampled from a girl between 2 and 10 years old with cystic fibrosis. The V and J genes are TRBV4-1 and TRBJ2-7; 7 bases are shared with TRBD2. The sequenced sample was blood. The CDR3 DNA sequence: TGCGCCAGCAGCCACGGAGAGGGGTCTGGGGAGGGTCACGAGCAGTACTTC. This encodes CASSHGEGSGEGHEQYF.